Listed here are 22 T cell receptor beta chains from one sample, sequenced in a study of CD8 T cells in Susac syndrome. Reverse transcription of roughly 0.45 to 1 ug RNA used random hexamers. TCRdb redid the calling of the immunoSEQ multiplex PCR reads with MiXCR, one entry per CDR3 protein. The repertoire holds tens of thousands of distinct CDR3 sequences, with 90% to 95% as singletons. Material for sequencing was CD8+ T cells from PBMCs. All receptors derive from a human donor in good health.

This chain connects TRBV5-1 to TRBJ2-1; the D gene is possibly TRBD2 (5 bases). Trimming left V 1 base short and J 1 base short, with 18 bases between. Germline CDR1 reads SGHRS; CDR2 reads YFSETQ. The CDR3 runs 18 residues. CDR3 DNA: TGCGCCAGCAGCTTGTTTAATCTGGGTGGGAGTTCCTACAATGAGCAGTTCTTC. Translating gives CASSLFNLGGSSYNEQFF. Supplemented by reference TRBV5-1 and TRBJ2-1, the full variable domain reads KAGVTQTPRYLIKTRGQQVTLSCSPISGHRSVSWYQQTPGQGLQFLFEYFSETQRNKGNFPGRFSGRQFSNSRSEMNVSTLELGDSALYLCASSLFNLGGSSYNEQFFGPGTRLTVL.

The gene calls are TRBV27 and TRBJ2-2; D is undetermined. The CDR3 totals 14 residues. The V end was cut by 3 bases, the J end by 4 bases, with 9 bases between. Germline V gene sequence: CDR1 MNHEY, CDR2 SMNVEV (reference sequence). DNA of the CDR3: TGTGCCAGCAGTTTCCCCTCAAGCACCGGGGAGCTGTTTTTT. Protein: CASSFPSSTGELFF.

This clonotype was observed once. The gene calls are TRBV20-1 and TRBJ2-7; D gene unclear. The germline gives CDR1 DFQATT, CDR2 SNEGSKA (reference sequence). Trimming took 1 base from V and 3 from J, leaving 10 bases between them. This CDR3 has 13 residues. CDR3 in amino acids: CSARASGNYEQYF. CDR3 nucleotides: TGCAGTGCTAGAGCTAGTGGGAACTACGAGCAGTACTTC.

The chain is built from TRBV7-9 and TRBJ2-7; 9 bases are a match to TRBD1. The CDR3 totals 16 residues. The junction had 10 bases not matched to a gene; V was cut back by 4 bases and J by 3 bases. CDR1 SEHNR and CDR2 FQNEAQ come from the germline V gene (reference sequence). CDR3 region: CASSSFPRDRDYEQYF. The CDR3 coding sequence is TGTGCCAGCAGCTCCTTTCCCCGGGACAGGGACTACGAGCAGTACTTC.

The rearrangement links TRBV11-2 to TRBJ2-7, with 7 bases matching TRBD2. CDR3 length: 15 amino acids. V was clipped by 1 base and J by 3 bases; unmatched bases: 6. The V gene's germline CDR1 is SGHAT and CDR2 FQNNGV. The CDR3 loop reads CASSLARLAGYEQYF. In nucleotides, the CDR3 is TGTGCCAGCAGCTTAGCGCGACTAGCAGGCTACGAGCAGTACTTC.

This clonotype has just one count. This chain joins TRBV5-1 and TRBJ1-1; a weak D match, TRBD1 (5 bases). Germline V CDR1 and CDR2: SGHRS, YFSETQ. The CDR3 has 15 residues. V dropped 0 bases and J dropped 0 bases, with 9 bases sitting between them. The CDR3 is CASSLAQGMNTEAFF. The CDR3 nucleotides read TGCGCCAGCAGCTTGGCGCAGGGAATGAACACTGAAGCTTTCTTT.

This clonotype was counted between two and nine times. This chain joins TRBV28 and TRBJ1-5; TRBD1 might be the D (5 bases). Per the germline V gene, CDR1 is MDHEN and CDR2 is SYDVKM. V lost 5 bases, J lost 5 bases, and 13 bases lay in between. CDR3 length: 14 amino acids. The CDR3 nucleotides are TGTGCCAGCAGTCCGCTTGGGGGGTATCAGCCCCAGCATTTT. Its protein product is CASSPLGGYQPQHF.

CDR3 in amino acids: CASLEGTTDTQYF. The CDR3 DNA follows: TGTGCCTCCCTGGAGGGGACGACAGATACGCAGTATTTT. The chain joins TRBV2 to TRBJ2-3, with TRBD2 as a possible D gene (6 bases). CDR1 and CDR2 from the germline V gene are SNHLY and FYNNEI. The CDR3 extends over 13 amino acids. V was trimmed by 11 bases and J by 3 bases, leaving 15 bases between them.

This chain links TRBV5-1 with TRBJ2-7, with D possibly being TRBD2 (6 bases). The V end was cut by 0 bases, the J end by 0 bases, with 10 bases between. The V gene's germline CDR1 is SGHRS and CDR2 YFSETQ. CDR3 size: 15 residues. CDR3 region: CASSLARGFSYEQYF. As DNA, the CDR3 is TGCGCCAGCAGCTTGGCCCGGGGGTTCTCCTACGAGCAGTACTTC.

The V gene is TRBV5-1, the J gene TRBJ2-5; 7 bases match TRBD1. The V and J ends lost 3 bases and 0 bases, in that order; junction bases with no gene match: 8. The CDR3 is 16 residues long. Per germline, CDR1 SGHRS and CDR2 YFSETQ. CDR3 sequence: CASSSTGDVYQETQYF. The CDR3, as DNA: TGCGCCAGCAGCTCCACAGGGGACGTGTACCAAGAGACCCAGTACTTC.

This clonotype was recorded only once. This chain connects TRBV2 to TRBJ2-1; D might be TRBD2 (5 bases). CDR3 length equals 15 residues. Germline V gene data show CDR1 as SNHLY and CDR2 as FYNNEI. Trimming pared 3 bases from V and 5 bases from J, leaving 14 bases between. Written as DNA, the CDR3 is TGTGCCAGCAGTGAGTCCCTAGGGAGCCACAATGAGCAGTTCTTC. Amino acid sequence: CASSESLGSHNEQFF.

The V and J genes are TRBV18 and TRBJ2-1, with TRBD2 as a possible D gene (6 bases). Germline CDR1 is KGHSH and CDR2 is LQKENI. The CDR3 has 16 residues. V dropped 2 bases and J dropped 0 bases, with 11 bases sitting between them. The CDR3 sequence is CASSPVGSVSYNEQFF. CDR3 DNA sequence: TGTGCCAGCTCACCAGTCGGGAGCGTCTCCTACAATGAGCAGTTCTTC.

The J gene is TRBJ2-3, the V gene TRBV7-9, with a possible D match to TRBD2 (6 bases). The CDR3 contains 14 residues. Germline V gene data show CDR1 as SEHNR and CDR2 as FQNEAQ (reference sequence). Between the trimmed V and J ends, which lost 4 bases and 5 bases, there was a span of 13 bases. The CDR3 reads CASSSTGGKDTQYF. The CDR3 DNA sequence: TGTGCCAGCAGCTCGACTGGGGGGAAAGATACGCAGTATTTT.

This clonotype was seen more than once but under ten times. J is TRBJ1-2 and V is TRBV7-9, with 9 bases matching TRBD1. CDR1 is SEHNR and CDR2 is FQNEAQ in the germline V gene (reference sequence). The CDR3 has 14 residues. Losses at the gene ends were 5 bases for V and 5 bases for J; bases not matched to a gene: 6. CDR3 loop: CASSAGTGSYGYTF. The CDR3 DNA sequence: TGTGCCAGCAGCGCCGGGACAGGGTCTTATGGCTACACCTTC.

Here the CDR3 DNA reads TGTGCCAGCAGCCCCGGGACAGGGGGTAGACAAGAGACCCAGTACTTC. It is translated as CASSPGTGGRQETQYF. V is TRBV5-4 and J is TRBJ2-5; 11 positions match TRBD1. The germline gives CDR1 SGHNT, CDR2 YYREEE (reference sequence). The CDR3 runs 16 residues. V was pared by 4 bases and J by 2 bases, with 7 bases of the junction left unmatched.

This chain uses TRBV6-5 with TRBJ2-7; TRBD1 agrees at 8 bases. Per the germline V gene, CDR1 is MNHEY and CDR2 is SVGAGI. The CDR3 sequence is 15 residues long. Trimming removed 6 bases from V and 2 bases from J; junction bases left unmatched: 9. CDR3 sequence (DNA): TGTGCCAGCAGCCCTGGGACAGGTGGGGCCTACGAGCAGTACTTC. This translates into CASSPGTGGAYEQYF.

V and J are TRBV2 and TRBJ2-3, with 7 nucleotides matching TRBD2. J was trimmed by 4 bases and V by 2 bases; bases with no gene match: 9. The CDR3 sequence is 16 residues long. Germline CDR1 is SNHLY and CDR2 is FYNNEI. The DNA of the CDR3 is TGTGCCAGCAGTGAATTGGCTAGCGGAGAGGCAGATACGCAGTATTTT. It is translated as CASSELASGEADTQYF.

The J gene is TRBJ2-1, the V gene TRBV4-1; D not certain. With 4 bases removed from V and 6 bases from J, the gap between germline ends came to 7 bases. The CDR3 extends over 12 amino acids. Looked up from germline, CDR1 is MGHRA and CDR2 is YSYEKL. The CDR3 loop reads CASSPLGNEQFF. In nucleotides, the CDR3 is TGCGCCAGCAGCCCTCTGGGCAATGAGCAGTTCTTC.

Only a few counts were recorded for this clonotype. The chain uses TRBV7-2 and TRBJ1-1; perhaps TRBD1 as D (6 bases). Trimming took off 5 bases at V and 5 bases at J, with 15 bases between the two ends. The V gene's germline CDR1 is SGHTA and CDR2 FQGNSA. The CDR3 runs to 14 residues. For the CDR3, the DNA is TGTGCCAGCAGCCCGGTTTCAGGGGAGACTGAAGCTTTCTTT. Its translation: CASSPVSGETEAFF.

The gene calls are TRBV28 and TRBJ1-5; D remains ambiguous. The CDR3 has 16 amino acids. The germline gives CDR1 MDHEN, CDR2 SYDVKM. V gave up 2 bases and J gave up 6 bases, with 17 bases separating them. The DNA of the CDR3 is TGTGCCAGCAGTTTACCCACTATATTAGAAGGTCAGCCCCAGCATTTT. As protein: CASSLPTILEGQPQHF.

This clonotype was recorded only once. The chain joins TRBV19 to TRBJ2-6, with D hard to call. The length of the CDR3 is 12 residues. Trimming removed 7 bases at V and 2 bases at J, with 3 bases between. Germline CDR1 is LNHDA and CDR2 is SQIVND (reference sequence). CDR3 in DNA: TGTGCCAGTAATGCTGGGGCCAACGTCCTGACTTTC. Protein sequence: CASNAGANVLTF.

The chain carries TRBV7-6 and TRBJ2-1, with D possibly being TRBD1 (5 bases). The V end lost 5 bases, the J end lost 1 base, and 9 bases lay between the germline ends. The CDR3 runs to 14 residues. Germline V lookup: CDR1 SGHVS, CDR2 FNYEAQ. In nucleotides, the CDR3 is TGTGCCAGCAGCGCCAAGGGGTCCTACAATGAGCAGTTCTTC. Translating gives CASSAKGSYNEQFF.